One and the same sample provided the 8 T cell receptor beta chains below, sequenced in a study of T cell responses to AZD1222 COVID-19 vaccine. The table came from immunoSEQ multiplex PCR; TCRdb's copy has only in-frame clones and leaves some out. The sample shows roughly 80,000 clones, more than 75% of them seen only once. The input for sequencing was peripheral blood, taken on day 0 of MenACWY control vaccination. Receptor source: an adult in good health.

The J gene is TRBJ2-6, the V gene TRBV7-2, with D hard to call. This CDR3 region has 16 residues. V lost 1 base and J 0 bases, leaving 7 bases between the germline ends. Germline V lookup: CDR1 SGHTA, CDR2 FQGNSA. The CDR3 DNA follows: TGTGCCAGCAGCTTAGTCACCAACTCTGGGGCCAACGTCCTGACTTTC. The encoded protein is CASSLVTNSGANVLTF.

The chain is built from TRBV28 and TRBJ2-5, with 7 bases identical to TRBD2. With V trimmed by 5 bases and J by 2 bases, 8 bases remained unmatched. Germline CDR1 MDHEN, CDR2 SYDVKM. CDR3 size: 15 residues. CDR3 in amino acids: CASSHQAGRQETQYF. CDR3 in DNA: TGTGCCAGCAGTCACCAAGCGGGAAGGCAAGAGACCCAGTACTTC.

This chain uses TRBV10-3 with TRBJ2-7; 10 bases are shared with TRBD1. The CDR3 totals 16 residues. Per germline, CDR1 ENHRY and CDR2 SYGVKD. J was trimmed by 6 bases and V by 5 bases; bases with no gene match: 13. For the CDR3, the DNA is TGTGCCATCAGTAGAACCGGGACAGGGGCCGCATCCGAGCAGTACTTC. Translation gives CAISRTGTGAASEQYF.

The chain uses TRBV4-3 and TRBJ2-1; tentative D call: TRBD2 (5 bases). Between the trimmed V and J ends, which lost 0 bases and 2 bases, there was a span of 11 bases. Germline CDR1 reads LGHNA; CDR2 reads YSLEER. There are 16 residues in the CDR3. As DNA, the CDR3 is TGCGCCAGCAGCCAAGAGGAGGAGCGGCCCTACAATGAGCAGTTCTTC. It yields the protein CASSQEEERPYNEQFF.

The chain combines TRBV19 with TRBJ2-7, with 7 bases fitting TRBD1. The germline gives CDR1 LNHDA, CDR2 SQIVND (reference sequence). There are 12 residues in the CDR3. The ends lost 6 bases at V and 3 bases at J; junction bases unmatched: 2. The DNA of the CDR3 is TGTGCCAGTAGGGACAGGAACTACGAGCAGTACTTC. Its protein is CASRDRNYEQYF. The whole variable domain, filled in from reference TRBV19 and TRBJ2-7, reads DGGITQSPKYLFRKEGQNVTLSCEQNLNHDAMYWYRQDPGQGLRLIYYSQIVNDFQKGDIAEGYSVSREKKESFPLTVTSAQKNPTAFYLCASRDRNYEQYFGPGTRLTVT.

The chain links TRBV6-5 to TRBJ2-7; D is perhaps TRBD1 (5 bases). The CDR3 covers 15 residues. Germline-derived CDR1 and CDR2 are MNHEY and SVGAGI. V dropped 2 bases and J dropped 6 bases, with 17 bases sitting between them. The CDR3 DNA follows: TGTGCCAGCAGTTACACTGCAGGGAACAGTCTCGAGCAGTACTTC. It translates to CASSYTAGNSLEQYF.

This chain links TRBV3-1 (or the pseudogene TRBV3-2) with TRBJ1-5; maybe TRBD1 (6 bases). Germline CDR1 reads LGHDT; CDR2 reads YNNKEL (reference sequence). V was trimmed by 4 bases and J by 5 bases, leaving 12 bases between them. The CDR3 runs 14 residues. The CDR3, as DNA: TGTGCCAGCAGCCCCCTTCGGGGGCATCAGCCCCAGCATTTT. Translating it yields CASSPLRGHQPQHF.

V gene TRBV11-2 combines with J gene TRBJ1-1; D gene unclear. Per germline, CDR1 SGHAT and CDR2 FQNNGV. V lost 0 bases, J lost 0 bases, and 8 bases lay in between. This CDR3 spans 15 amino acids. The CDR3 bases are TGTGCCAGCAGCTTAGATCTGAACATGAACACTGAAGCTTTCTTT. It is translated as CASSLDLNMNTEAFF.